The 21 T cell receptor beta chains presented below share a single source sample, sequenced in a study of blood T cells in healthy people across ages. Sample-barcoded 5' priming and a J-beta primer mix drove a second PCR of roughly 6 to 12 cycles. Via MiXCR, TCRdb re-called the 5' RACE reads, giving one row per CDR3 protein. The sample carries about 800,000 distinct CDR3 sequences, 20% to 25% recorded once. These same records also appear under a second study, on T cells of mothers and their children.

Sequencing input: blood. The source of these receptors is a boy younger than 18 in good health.

The chain links TRBV6-2 or TRBV6-3 to TRBJ2-3, with 7 bases fitting TRBD2. Per germline, CDR1 MNHEY and CDR2 SVGEGT. Trimming cost V 2 bases and J 6 bases; bases outside gene matches: 8. This CDR3 has 15 amino acids. The CDR3 protein is CASSYGGGQRDTQYF. The CDR3 DNA reads TGTGCCAGCAGTTACGGCGGGGGTCAACGTGATACGCAGTATTTT.

V is TRBV5-1 and J is TRBJ2-5, with a possible D match to TRBD1 (5 bases). The CDR3 runs to 19 residues. Per the germline V gene, CDR1 is SGHRS and CDR2 is YFSETQ. V gave up 1 base and J gave up 0 bases, with 22 bases separating them. The CDR3 region has the DNA TGCGCCAGCAGCTTGAATGGGGCGACGCGGTTGAGAAACCAAGAGACCCAGTACTTC. Protein product: CASSLNGATRLRNQETQYF.

The chain links TRBV7-2 to TRBJ1-1; a weak D match, TRBD1 (5 bases). Germline V gene sequence: CDR1 SGHTA, CDR2 FQGNSA. With 5 bases removed from V and 10 bases from J, the gap between germline ends came to 20 bases. The CDR3 extends over 14 amino acids. CDR3 region: CASSTAWGGRAAFF. The CDR3 DNA reads as TGTGCCAGCAGCACCGCGTGGGGCGGGAGGGCAGCTTTCTTT.

The rearrangement joins TRBV4-1 to TRBJ2-2; the D is unclear. Trimming cost V 0 bases and J 3 bases, with 14 bases left between them. The CDR3 is made up of 17 amino acids. Germline assignment: CDR1 MGHRA and CDR2 YSYEKL. CDR3 amino acids: CASSQDPGPPHTGELFF. CDR3 DNA: TGCGCCAGCAGCCAAGATCCCGGACCACCCCACACCGGGGAGCTGTTTTTT.

CDR3 DNA: TGCAGCGTTGTAGGTGGGACGGGGACCTACGAGCAGTACTTC. Protein sequence: CSVVGGTGTYEQYF. This rearrangement joins TRBV29-1 to TRBJ2-7, with D possibly called TRBD1 or TRBD2 (5 bases each). Germline V gene sequence: CDR1 SQVTM, CDR2 ANQGSEA. Trimming took 4 bases from V and 2 from J, leaving 15 bases between them. This CDR3 comprises 14 residues.

The rearrangement links TRBV5-5 to TRBJ2-3, with D tentatively TRBD2 (6 bases). V was clipped by 0 bases and J by 3 bases, with 20 bases between them. From germline, CDR1 is SGHKS and CDR2 YYEKEE (reference sequence). CDR3 length: 18 amino acids. CDR3 DNA sequence: TGTGCCAGCAGCTTGGCCGTGTTCGGCGGGGTAACTACAGATACGCAGTATTTT. Translating it yields CASSLAVFGGVTTDTQYF.

DNA of the CDR3: TGCGCCAGCAGCTTGGAAGGTAGCGGAGAGACCCAGTACTTC. Translated: CASSLEGSGETQYF. The J gene is TRBJ2-5, the V gene TRBV5-1; tentatively, D is TRBD2 (6 bases). The CDR3 consists of 14 residues. Germline CDR1 and CDR2: SGHRS and YFSETQ. Trimming pared 0 bases from V and 4 bases from J, leaving 10 bases between.

The rearrangement uses TRBV29-1 and TRBJ2-5; D uncertain. Germline loops: CDR1 SQVTM, CDR2 ANQGSEA. CDR3 length: 11 amino acids. The ends were cut back, 0 bases at V and 5 bases at J, with 4 bases in the middle. The DNA for the CDR3 is TGCAGCGTTGAAGAGAGGGAGACCCAGTACTTC. Its translation: CSVEERETQYF. Combining the CDR3 with reference TRBV29-1 and TRBJ2-5 gives the whole variable domain SAVISQKPSRDICQRGTSLTIQCQVDSQVTMMFWYRQQPGQSLTLIATANQGSEATYESGFVIDKFPISRPNLTFSTLTVSNMSPEDSSIYLCSVEERETQYFGPGTRLLVL.

The genes are TRBV7-2 and TRBJ2-5; a possible D gene is TRBD1 (5 bases). Germline V lookup: CDR1 SGHTA, CDR2 FQGNSA. CDR3 length: 13 amino acids. The V gene lost 6 bases and the J gene lost 4 bases, with 12 bases spanning the gap. The CDR3 bases are TGTGCCAGCAGGCTTGGGGCTCTAGAGACCCAGTACTTC. Encoded protein: CASRLGALETQYF.

The V call is TRBV10-3, the J call TRBJ2-5; D tentatively fits TRBD1 or TRBD2 (5 bases each). The germline V gene encodes CDR1 ENHRY and CDR2 SYGVKD. Trimming took off 5 bases at V and 5 bases at J, with 12 bases between the two ends. The CDR3 has 13 residues. The CDR3 sequence: CAISIREWETQYF. The CDR3 DNA reads TGTGCCATCAGTATCAGGGAGTGGGAGACCCAGTACTTC.

CDR3 sequence: CASSINNAGELFF. The DNA for the CDR3 is TGCGCCAGCAGCATTAATAACGCCGGGGAGCTGTTTTTT. V is TRBV5-1 and J is TRBJ2-2, with D unclear. The V and J ends lost 4 bases and 6 bases respectively, with 10 bases between them. The germline CDR1 and CDR2 sequences are SGHRS and YFSETQ. There are 13 residues in the CDR3.

This clonotype has just a few counts. The chain has TRBV7-2 and TRBJ2-3; 8 bases line up with TRBD2. The V gene end was trimmed by 5 bases and the J gene end by 4 bases; junction bases not matched to a gene: 20. The CDR3 runs to 19 residues. CDR1 is SGHTA, CDR2 FQGNSA, per germline. As DNA, the CDR3 is TGTGCCAGCAGCCCAGACTTTAGGTGGCTAGCGACTAGCGCAGATACGCAGTATTTT. Amino acid sequence: CASSPDFRWLATSADTQYF.

The rearrangement joins TRBV11-2 to TRBJ2-2; 8 bases map to TRBD2. This CDR3 comprises 16 residues. The germline CDR1 and CDR2 sequences are SGHAT and FQNNGV. The V and J ends lost 5 bases and 7 bases, in that order; junction bases with no gene match: 12. The CDR3 sequence is CASSREGLEGDGELFF. In nucleotides, the CDR3 is TGTGCCAGCAGCAGAGAGGGACTAGAGGGTGACGGGGAGCTGTTTTTT.

The chain employs TRBV20-1 and TRBJ2-5; D might be TRBD1 (6 bases). Per the germline V gene, CDR1 is DFQATT and CDR2 is SNEGSKA (reference sequence). Trimming took off 6 bases at V and 7 bases at J, with 18 bases between the two ends. The length of the CDR3 is 13 residues. The CDR3 reads CSAMGTGRGTQYF. CDR3 nucleotide sequence: TGCAGTGCCATGGGAACAGGCAGGGGGACCCAGTACTTC.

This clonotype turned up a few times. The chain links TRBV7-2 to TRBJ2-1; possibly TRBD2 for D (6 bases). Trimming left V 5 bases short and J 5 bases short, with 13 bases between. Per germline, CDR1 SGHTA and CDR2 FQGNSA. CDR3 length equals 14 residues. The CDR3 protein is CASSRLAENNEQFF. CDR3 DNA sequence: TGTGCCAGCAGCCGGTTAGCGGAGAACAATGAGCAGTTCTTC.

This clonotype was recorded a few times. This chain connects TRBV2 to TRBJ2-1; 8 bases are a match to TRBD1. The CDR3 consists of 13 residues. Trimming cost V 10 bases and J 5 bases; bases outside gene matches: 7. Germline assignment: CDR1 SNHLY and CDR2 FYNNEI. In nucleotides, the CDR3 is TGTGCCAACAAGGACAGGGAAGACAATGAGCAGTTCTTC. As protein: CANKDREDNEQFF.

The chain couples TRBV3-1 to TRBJ2-3; the D is unclear. In germline, CDR1 is LGHDT, CDR2 YNNKEL (reference sequence). Trimming left V 0 bases short and J 3 bases short, with 10 bases between. The CDR3 contains 15 residues. CDR3 protein: CASSQDGAVTDTQYF. The CDR3 DNA is TGTGCCAGCAGCCAAGACGGCGCGGTAACAGATACGCAGTATTTT.

This sequence joins TRBV4-1 and TRBJ2-1; 8 nucleotides match TRBD2. After removal of 0 bases from V and 4 bases from J, the junction contained 11 bases not matched to a gene. This CDR3 comprises 18 residues. The V gene's germline CDR1 is MGHRA and CDR2 YSYEKL. CDR3 loop: CASSQDGLEAGAYNEQFF. Here the CDR3 DNA reads TGCGCCAGCAGCCAAGATGGCTTAGAAGCGGGAGCATACAATGAGCAGTTCTTC.

This clonotype was counted only a few times. The chain couples TRBV18 to TRBJ2-4; 8 bases agree with TRBD1. J was trimmed by 10 bases and V by 3 bases; bases with no gene match: 8. The germline V gene encodes CDR1 KGHSH and CDR2 LQKENI. CDR3 length equals 14 residues. CDR3 coding DNA: TGTGCCAGCTCACCTATGACAGGGGCGGATATTCAGTACTTC. Residues: CASSPMTGADIQYF.

The chain links TRBV5-1 to TRBJ2-1, with 10 bases aligning to TRBD1. This CDR3 has 15 amino acids. The ends lost 4 bases at V and 3 bases at J; junction bases unmatched: 4. CDR1 is SGHRS, CDR2 YFSETQ, per germline. Here the CDR3 reads CASSATGGHYNEQFF. As DNA, the CDR3 is TGCGCCAGCAGCGCGACAGGGGGCCACTACAATGAGCAGTTCTTC. The variable domain in full, completed from reference TRBV5-1 and TRBJ2-1, reads KAGVTQTPRYLIKTRGQQVTLSCSPISGHRSVSWYQQTPGQGLQFLFEYFSETQRNKGNFPGRFSGRQFSNSRSEMNVSTLELGDSALYLCASSATGGHYNEQFFGPGTRLTVL.

This clonotype has ten or more counts. CDR3 amino acids: CASKDLGGGLAKNIQYF. CDR3 nucleotide sequence: TGTGCCAGCAAGGACCTTGGGGGGGGCCTAGCCAAAAACATTCAGTACTTC. The chain links TRBV6-5 to TRBJ2-4; weak D call: TRBD2 (7 bases). The CDR3 is 17 amino acids. Germline V gene lookup returns CDR1 MNHEY and CDR2 SVGAGI. Trimming pared 7 bases from V and 0 bases from J, leaving 19 bases between.